Each of the 18 T cell receptor beta chains below was sequenced from the same sample in a study of blood T cells in healthy people across ages. A second PCR, run for about 6 to 11 cycles, used a sample-barcoded 5' primer plus a J-beta primer mix. TCRdb processed the 5' RACE reads anew with MiXCR; each CDR3 protein has one entry. The profile covers about 800,000 distinct CDR3 sequences, with roughly 64% appearing a single time and roughly 20% taken by the ten largest. The source material was blood. These receptors originate from a young man in good health.

The J gene is TRBJ1-4, the V gene TRBV10-3; TRBD1 agrees at 11 bases. Looked up from germline, CDR1 is ENHRY and CDR2 is SYGVKD. The CDR3 has 15 amino acids. J was trimmed by 7 bases and V by 4 bases; bases with no gene match: 5. The CDR3 DNA follows: TGTGCCATCAGTGGAACCGGGACAGGGGGTGAAAAACTGTTTTTT. It codes for CAISGTGTGGEKLFF.

This sequence joins TRBV5-1 and TRBJ2-1; either TRBD1 or TRBD2 may supply D (6 bases each). This CDR3 has 16 amino acids. CDR1 is SGHRS, CDR2 YFSETQ, per germline. Trimming left V 0 bases short and J 13 bases short, with 23 bases between. The CDR3 coding sequence is TGCGCCAGCAGCTTGGCATCGGGAGAGGGGGGATCCTATCAGTTCTTC. Translation gives CASSLASGEGGSYQFF.

The chain carries TRBV10-3 and TRBJ1-1; 8 bases map to TRBD1. Germline CDR1 reads ENHRY; CDR2 reads SYGVKD. With 3 bases clipped from V and 4 bases from J, the junction kept 1 base outside the gene matches. The CDR3 covers 13 residues. CDR3 region: CAISEQGGTEAFF. The CDR3 bases are TGTGCCATCAGTGAACAGGGGGGCACTGAAGCTTTCTTT.

The rearrangement uses TRBV29-1 and TRBJ2-1; 8 bases are shared with TRBD2. From germline, CDR1 is SQVTM and CDR2 ANQGSEA. J was trimmed by 8 bases and V by 3 bases; bases with no gene match: 9. The CDR3 consists of 14 residues. This CDR3 is CSVDLTGLVYEQFF. In DNA form, the CDR3 reads TGCAGCGTTGATTTAACGGGACTAGTATATGAGCAGTTCTTC.

The rearrangement links TRBV20-1 to TRBJ2-4; TRBD2 might be the D (6 bases). CDR1 is DFQATT and CDR2 is SNEGSKA in the germline V gene (reference sequence). This CDR3 has 13 amino acids. Between the trimmed V and J ends, which lost 5 bases and 4 bases, there was a span of 12 bases. As DNA, the CDR3 is TGCAGTGCTTCAACCGGGACTAAAAACATTCAGTACTTC. Translating it yields CSASTGTKNIQYF.

This chain links TRBV2 with TRBJ1-6, with D hard to call. V gave up 8 bases and J gave up 0 bases, with 14 bases separating them. Germline values: CDR1 SNHLY, CDR2 FYNNEI. This CDR3 contains 16 residues. In nucleotides, the CDR3 is TGTGCCAGCCGGGCACAATTGAGCTCCTATAATTCACCCCTCCACTTT. Translating gives CASRAQLSSYNSPLHF.

This clonotype was detected a few times. The V gene is TRBV10-1, the J gene TRBJ1-5, with no clear D. CDR1 and CDR2 from the germline V gene are WNHNN and SYGVQD (reference sequence). The ends were cut back, 2 bases at V and 5 bases at J, with 4 bases in the middle. This CDR3 has 12 amino acids. In nucleotides, the CDR3 is TGCGCCAGCAGTGAGACTGATCAGCCCCAGCATTTT. It translates to CASSETDQPQHF.

This clonotype was observed a single time. V usage is TRBV20-1 and J usage is TRBJ2-5, with D possibly being TRBD1 (6 bases). The CDR3 loop spans 16 amino acids. The ends were cut back, 0 bases at V and 5 bases at J, with 19 bases in the middle. Germline loops: CDR1 DFQATT, CDR2 SNEGSKA (reference sequence). CDR3 nucleotides: TGCAGTGCTAGAGATTTCCGTCAAGGGGGTGAGGAGACCCAGTACTTC. This encodes CSARDFRQGGEETQYF.

The table lists this clonotype with a count of one. The rearrangement uses TRBV4-3 and TRBJ1-5; no reliable D call. CDR1 and CDR2 from the germline V gene are LGHNA and YSLEER. The V end lost 4 bases, the J end lost 4 bases, and 14 bases lay between the germline ends. The CDR3 has 15 amino acids. The CDR3 bases are TGCGCCAGCAGCCCAGCACATCCAGCAAATCAGCCCCAGCATTTT. Translating it yields CASSPAHPANQPQHF.

The chain employs TRBV20-1 and TRBJ2-1, with D perhaps TRBD2 (6 bases). The CDR3 loop spans 15 amino acids. V was pared by 1 base and J by 3 bases, with 13 bases between. Per germline, CDR1 DFQATT and CDR2 SNEGSKA (reference sequence). The CDR3 DNA reads TGCAGTGCTAGAGGAGCGGCGGGAATCTACAATGAGCAGTTCTTC. It is translated as CSARGAAGIYNEQFF.

V is TRBV24-1 and J is TRBJ2-3, with a possible D match to TRBD1 (6 bases). CDR1 and CDR2 from the germline V gene are KGHDR and SFDVKD. This CDR3 is built from 13 residues. Deletions cut 7 bases from V and 6 bases from J, with 13 bases between. The CDR3, as DNA: TGTGCCACCAGCAGAACAGGGCTGGATACGCAGTATTTT. Its translation: CATSRTGLDTQYF.

This chain uses TRBV28 with TRBJ1-2; 8 nucleotides line up with TRBD1. Germline CDR1 and CDR2: MDHEN and SYDVKM. Unmatched junction bases numbered 11, after V lost 2 bases and J lost 6 bases. The CDR3 sequence is 16 residues long. The CDR3 bases are TGTGCCAGCAGTTTACCCTCGGACAGGGCTCCTGATGGCTACACCTTC. Translated: CASSLPSDRAPDGYTF.

This clonotype was detected a few times. The chain joins TRBV13 to TRBJ2-1, with 14 bases that match TRBD2. Germline V gene sequence: CDR1 PRHDT, CDR2 FYEKMQ (reference sequence). V dropped 3 bases and J dropped 6; count of bases not matched to a gene: 7. This CDR3 is built from 17 residues. CDR3 residues: CASSLGLGLAGGNEQFF. CDR3 nucleotides: TGTGCCAGCAGCTTGGGTCTTGGACTAGCGGGAGGCAATGAGCAGTTCTTC.

The rearrangement uses TRBV30 and TRBJ1-4; TRBD1 might be the D (5 bases). The CDR3 extends over 13 amino acids. Trimming removed 4 bases at V and 8 bases at J, with 14 bases between. CDR1 and CDR2 (germline): GTSNPN, SVGIG (reference sequence). This chain's CDR3 is CAWNRGLEEKLFF. The CDR3 region has the DNA TGTGCCTGGAATCGGGGCTTAGAGGAAAAACTGTTTTTT.

The genes are TRBV6-6 and TRBJ2-2, with D uncertain. The CDR3 has 15 amino acids. Germline V gene lookup returns CDR1 MNHNY and CDR2 SVGAGI (reference sequence). The V end lost 6 bases, the J end lost 1 base, and 12 bases lay between the germline ends. CDR3 in amino acids: CASRVIQENTGELFF. CDR3 DNA: TGTGCCAGCAGAGTTATTCAGGAGAACACCGGGGAGCTGTTTTTT.

V is TRBV3-1 and J is TRBJ2-3; 8 nucleotides align to TRBD2. J gave up 1 base and V 2 bases, and 2 bases lay outside the gene matches. The CDR3 spans 15 residues. Per the germline V gene, CDR1 is LGHDT and CDR2 is YNNKEL (reference sequence). CDR3 residues: CASSQTGGRTDTQYF. CDR3 nucleotide sequence: TGTGCCAGCAGCCAAACGGGGGGGCGCACAGATACGCAGTATTTT.

J is TRBJ2-7 and V is TRBV7-9; 10 bases map to TRBD1. Looked up from germline, CDR1 is SEHNR and CDR2 is FQNEAQ (reference sequence). The V segment lost 10 bases and the J segment 4 bases; nucleotides outside the gene matches: 13. This CDR3 has 15 amino acids. The CDR3 region is CAIEGRDRGFYEQYF. CDR3 nucleotides: TGTGCCATTGAAGGCAGGGACAGGGGATTTTACGAGCAGTACTTC.

The V and J genes are TRBV12-3 or TRBV12-4 and TRBJ1-4; no clear D gene. V was shortened by 6 bases and J by 5 bases, with 13 bases between the two germline ends. This CDR3 is built from 14 residues. The CDR3 reads CASSPTRRNEKLFF. CDR3 bases: TGTGCCAGCAGCCCGACGCGACGGAATGAAAAACTGTTTTTT.